Listed below are T cell receptor beta chains from one sample, sequenced in a study of blood T cell repertoires in COVID-19. Assay: immunoSEQ multiplex PCR; the TCRdb copy retains only in-frame clones and omits some. Of 110,000 or so clones listed, approximately 88% are singletons. The sample was peripheral blood. These TCRs come from a middle-aged woman with acute or convalescent COVID-19. Each CDR3 is given with its conserved first and last residue. Fields, in order: D gene, clone size, J gene, V gene, CDR3 DNA, CDR3 protein. D genes are given only for firm matches. The size of a clone is reported for some rows only, either as once, few or many, or as a class for expanded clones.

>-|-|TRBJ2-3|TRBV2
TGTGCCACCGGCCGGGAGTGGCCCACAGATACGCAGTATTTT
CATGREWPTDTQYF
>-|-|TRBJ1-3|TRBV7-9
TGTGCCAGCAGCTTAGTGGGGAGTGGAAACACCATATATTTT
CASSLVGSGNTIYF
>TRBD1|-|TRBJ2-1|TRBV5-5
TGTGCCAGCAGCTTGACAGGGGGCTCCTACAATGAGCAGTTCTTC
CASSLTGGSYNEQFF
>-|-|TRBJ2-3|TRBV6-6
TGTGCCAGCACTCCCCGGGGAGGTTCCACAGATACGCAGTATTTT
CASTPRGGSTDTQYF
>TRBD1|-|TRBJ2-2|TRBV4-1
TGCGCCAGCAGCCAAGGGACAGGGTGGACCGGGGAGCTGTTTTTT
CASSQGTGWTGELFF
>TRBD2|-|TRBJ2-3|TRBV5-1
TGCGCCAGCAGCCTTGGACTAGCAAAAGATACGCAGTATTTT
CASSLGLAKDTQYF
>TRBD1|once|TRBJ1-1|TRBV30
TGTGCCTACTGGACAGGGGGCTTTACTGAAGCTTTCTTT
CAYWTGGFTEAFF
>TRBD1|-|TRBJ1-6|TRBV19
TGTGCCAGTGGGGACAGAAATTATAATTCACCCCTCCACTTT
CASGDRNYNSPLHF
>TRBD1|once|TRBJ1-1|TRBV2
TGTGCCAGCAGCCGACAGGGCCACACTGAAGCTTTCTTT
CASSRQGHTEAFF
>TRBD1|-|TRBJ1-2|TRBV7-2
TGTGCCAGCAGCTTACGGATCGGAAGTGGGACAGGGGCTGGCTACACCTTC
CASSLRIGSGTGAGYTF
>-|-|TRBJ1-6|TRBV7-6
TGTGCCAGCAGCAGAGAGGCAGGGCTCAATTCACCCCTCCACTTT
CASSREAGLNSPLHF
>-|few|TRBJ1-1|TRBV18
TGTGCCAGCTCACCAGTTCTCTTTGTGGGCGTCCGCGACACTGAAGCTTTCTTT
CASSPVLFVGVRDTEAFF
>-|-|TRBJ2-3|TRBV7-2
TGTGCCAGCAGGCAACAGGGTGGCACAGATACGCAGTATTTT
CASRQQGGTDTQYF
>-|-|TRBJ1-2|TRBV21-1
TGTGCCAGCAGCAAAATCCGGGTGGTTTATGGCTACACCTTC
CASSKIRVVYGYTF
>-|-|TRBJ1-1|TRBV7-2
TGTGCCAGCAGCTTGAAGGGGCGGGAGGCTGAAGCTTTCTTT
CASSLKGREAEAFF
>TRBD1|-|TRBJ1-2|TRBV7-9
TGTGCCAGCAGCTTAGGGCACAGGGGGGATAGCTACACCTTC
CASSLGHRGDSYTF
>-|-|TRBJ1-2|TRBV6-6
TGTGCCAGCAGTTACGGGCTCGGATACGGCTACACCTTC
CASSYGLGYGYTF
>TRBD2|-|TRBJ2-2|TRBV11-2
TGTGCCAGCAGCTCCACTAGCGGGGGGCTGGGCGGGGAGCTGTTTTTT
CASSSTSGGLGGELFF
>-|-|TRBJ1-3|TRBV6-5
TGTGCCAGCAGCACGGGGGGAAACACCATATATTTT
CASSTGGNTIYF
>-|-|TRBJ2-3|TRBV6-4
TGTGCCAGCAGTGACTCTCATAGCACAGATACGCAGTATTTT
CASSDSHSTDTQYF
>-|few|TRBJ1-3|TRBV3-1/TRBV3-2
TGTGCCAGCAGCCAAGACCCCGGAGGATCTGGAAACACCATATATTTT
CASSQDPGGSGNTIYF
>-|-|TRBJ1-1|TRBV7-2
TGTGCCAGCAACTGGGCAGGGAACACTGAAGCTTTCTTT
CASNWAGNTEAFF
>-|-|TRBJ2-1|TRBV18
TGTGCCAGCTCCCAACAGGGCTCGGGCAACAATGAGCAGTTCTTC
CASSQQGSGNNEQFF
>TRBD1|-|TRBJ1-1|TRBV6-5
TGTGCCAGCAGCGCGGGACAGGGCTCGGCTGAAGCTTTCTTT
CASSAGQGSAEAFF
>TRBD1|-|TRBJ1-6|TRBV7-6
TGTGCCAGCAGCTCAACCGGGACAGGGGTTGGTTCACCCCTCCACTTT
CASSSTGTGVGSPLHF
>TRBD1|-|TRBJ1-3|TRBV7-2
TGTGCCAGCAGCCCACAGGGGCAGTCTGGAAACACCATATATTTT
CASSPQGQSGNTIYF
>-|-|TRBJ1-2|TRBV20-1
TGCAGTGCTAGCAGGGCCCTTGGCTACACCTTC
CSASRALGYTF
>-|-|TRBJ2-4|TRBV7-2
TGTGCCAGCAGCTTAACATCCGGCTTAGGGGACATTCAGTACTTC
CASSLTSGLGDIQYF
>-|-|TRBJ1-2|TRBV9
TGTGCCAGCAGCGCCACTGGACAGACTTTTTATGGCTACACCTTC
CASSATGQTFYGYTF
>-|-|TRBJ2-7|TRBV18
TGTGCCAGCTCTGCAGGGGCCGATTACGAGCAGTACTTC
CASSAGADYEQYF
>TRBD1|-|TRBJ1-2|TRBV30
TGTGCCTGGACCGCAGGGGGCACTGGCTACACCTTC
CAWTAGGTGYTF
>-|-|TRBJ2-2|TRBV12-3/TRBV12-4
TGTGCCAGCACCCCCCAGGGTGACGGGGAGCTGTTTTTT
CASTPQGDGELFF
>TRBD1|-|TRBJ1-1|TRBV6-5
TGTGCCAGCGGGGACAGGGGGAACACTGAAGCTTTCTTT
CASGDRGNTEAFF
>-|-|TRBJ1-1|TRBV18
TGTGCCAGCTCACCCCTACGGGGTAAAGGAGATACTGAAGCTTTCTTT
CASSPLRGKGDTEAFF
>TRBD2|-|TRBJ2-1|TRBV7-8
TGTGCCAGCAGCTTAAACCCGGGGACTAGCGGATACAATGAGCAGTTCTTC
CASSLNPGTSGYNEQFF
>-|-|TRBJ1-6|TRBV5-1
TGCGCCAGCAGCTTGGGGGGAGTCTATGGGGATTCACCCCTCCACTTT
CASSLGGVYGDSPLHF
>-|-|TRBJ2-7|TRBV28
TGTGCCAGCAGTCCGCTGGGGGCCCCCTACGAGCAGTACTTC
CASSPLGAPYEQYF
>TRBD1|-|TRBJ1-1|TRBV7-2
TGTGCCAGCAGCATCACAGGGGGTCTGGTCAAACCTGAAGCTTTCTTT
CASSITGGLVKPEAFF
>-|-|TRBJ1-5|TRBV2
TGTGCCAGCAGTCTTGGACAGCTGCATTTT
CASSLGQLHF
>-|-|TRBJ1-3|TRBV9
TGTGCCAGCAGCGTAGCGGGGATTGGAAACACCATATATTTT
CASSVAGIGNTIYF
>-|-|TRBJ2-7|TRBV12-5
TGTGCTAGTGGTTTGCTCGGGACAAACTACGAGCAGTACTTC
CASGLLGTNYEQYF
>TRBD1|-|TRBJ1-3|TRBV3-1/TRBV3-2
TGTGCCAGCAGCCAAGTGGGGTCAGGGGGAGACACCATATATTTT
CASSQVGSGGDTIYF
>-|-|TRBJ2-1|TRBV18
TGTGCCAGCTCACCGGCCGGGTTCTCCTACAATGAGCAGTTCTTC
CASSPAGFSYNEQFF
>TRBD1|-|TRBJ1-1|TRBV6-4
TGTGCCAGCAGCACCACAGGGGGCTTGGCTTTCTTT
CASSTTGGLAFF
>TRBD1|-|TRBJ1-2|TRBV6-5
TGTGCCAGCAGTTACGACCCGCCAGGGGGCCATGGCTACACCTTC
CASSYDPPGGHGYTF
>-|-|TRBJ2-7|TRBV6-5
TGTGCCACCGCGAGCTACGAGCAGTACTTC
CATASYEQYF
>-|-|TRBJ1-1|TRBV2
TGTGCCAGTCGGGGCCTAGCGGGTGAAGCTTTCTTT
CASRGLAGEAFF
>TRBD1|-|TRBJ1-4|TRBV5-1
TGCGCCAGCAGCACGGACCCAAAATCGACAGGGACTAATGAAAAACTGTTTTTT
CASSTDPKSTGTNEKLFF
>TRBD1|few|TRBJ1-1|TRBV5-4
TGTGCCAGCAGCCGAGGGGGCGGAATGAACACTGAAGCTTTCTTT
CASSRGGGMNTEAFF
>TRBD1|-|TRBJ2-7|TRBV19
TGTGCCAGTGGGGGACAGAGACTCTACGAGCAGTACTTC
CASGGQRLYEQYF
>TRBD1|-|TRBJ1-1|TRBV2
TGTGCCAGCAGTCAGGGGGTCACTGAAGCTTTCTTT
CASSQGVTEAFF
>-|few|TRBJ1-6|TRBV6-5
TGTGCCAGCACCATTTCACGGGGGTCTTCACCCCTCCACTTT
CASTISRGSSPLHF
>-|-|TRBJ2-5|TRBV15
TGTGCCACCAGCATTTCACAGGGTCGGGGCTCAGAGACCCAGTACTTC
CATSISQGRGSETQYF
>TRBD1|-|TRBJ1-2|TRBV10-3
TGTGCCATCAGTGAGGACAGGGGTAACTATGGCTACACCTTC
CAISEDRGNYGYTF
>TRBD1|few|TRBJ2-7|TRBV19
TGTGCCAGTAGTTTGACAGGGGGCGACTCCTACGAGCAGTACTTC
CASSLTGGDSYEQYF